One and the same sample provided the 29 T cell receptor beta chains below, sequenced in a study of T cell responses to AZD1222 COVID-19 vaccine (TCRdb year 2021). Libraries were made using the immunoSEQ multiplex PCR assay. TCRdb limited this immuneACCESS table to in-frame rearrangements with V and J called. A share of clones is missing; checked studies link under half to unresolved V genes, and the rest is unexplained. This sample has about 170,000 clones in its table, and roughly nine tenths of those were observed once. The leading ten clones occupy around 1% of the sample. The time point label of this sample denotes: about 28 days (+/-7) after the second vaccine dose. Specimen: peripheral blood, collected 28 days after the second AZD1222 dose. The receptors stem from an adult who received the AZD1222 COVID-19 vaccine.

This clone was picked up one time. This chain connects TRBV5-5 to TRBJ1-4; D call uncertain. The CDR3 spans 15 residues. Germline V lookup: CDR1 SGHKS, CDR2 YYEKEE (reference sequence). With 3 bases removed from V and 5 bases from J, the gap between germline ends came to 14 bases. The CDR3 here is CASSSTDRTNEKLFF. The DNA for the CDR3 is TGTGCCAGCAGCTCCACGGACCGAACCAATGAAAAACTGTTTTTT.

The CDR3 is CASSQDLGRGSEQYF. As DNA, the CDR3 is TGCGCCAGCAGCCAAGATCTGGGGAGGGGGAGCGAGCAGTACTTC. The chain combines TRBV4-3 with TRBJ2-7; D is possibly TRBD2 (7 bases). Trimming cost V 0 bases and J 6 bases, with 15 bases left between them. This CDR3 is built from 15 residues. Looked up from germline, CDR1 is LGHNA and CDR2 is YSLEER.

The J gene is TRBJ1-2, the V gene TRBV7-2; D uncertain. CDR1 and CDR2 from the germline V gene are SGHTA and FQGNSA. The CDR3 has 15 amino acids. Trimming shortened V by 2 bases and J by 2 bases, and 12 bases separated the two germline ends. The CDR3 loop is CASSLKEGGNYGYTF. The DNA of the CDR3 is TGTGCCAGCAGCTTAAAGGAGGGCGGGAACTATGGCTACACCTTC.

The J gene is TRBJ1-4, the V gene TRBV5-1; the D is unclear. This CDR3 is built from 16 residues. Trimming stripped 0 bases from V and 4 bases from J, with 13 bases between. Per germline, CDR1 SGHRS and CDR2 YFSETQ. The CDR3 is CASSLGVGVDNEKLFF. The CDR3 nucleotides are TGCGCCAGCAGCTTGGGAGTTGGGGTGGATAATGAAAAACTGTTTTTT.

The chain has TRBV10-1 and TRBJ2-2; D might be TRBD1 or TRBD2, each matching 5 bases. This CDR3 has 15 residues. Trimming cost V 0 bases and J 7 bases, with 12 bases left between them. From germline, CDR1 is WNHNN and CDR2 SYGVQD (reference sequence). The CDR3 sequence: CASSESFRGDGELFF. The DNA of the CDR3 is TGCGCCAGCAGTGAGTCGTTTCGAGGGGACGGGGAGCTGTTTTTT.

The rearrangement uses TRBV6-1 and TRBJ1-2; D unclear. CDR1 is MNHNS, CDR2 SASEGT, per germline. Trimming stripped 0 bases from V and 8 bases from J, with 13 bases between. The CDR3 totals 14 residues. The CDR3 sequence: CASSEAMAVGGYTF. DNA of the CDR3: TGTGCCAGCAGTGAAGCGATGGCAGTTGGAGGCTACACCTTC.

The rearrangement links TRBV2 to TRBJ1-5; the match to TRBD1 covers 7 bases. The CDR3 sequence is 14 residues long. Trimming took 5 bases from V and 0 from J; bases not matched to a gene: 1. CDR1 and CDR2 (germline): SNHLY, FYNNEI. The CDR3 DNA reads as TGTGCCAGCAGTCAGGGGGATAGCAATCAGCCCCAGCATTTT. Amino acid sequence: CASSQGDSNQPQHF.

V is TRBV27 and J is TRBJ2-3; D is undetermined. V was clipped by 3 bases and J by 2 bases, with 6 bases between them. CDR1 MNHEY and CDR2 SMNVEV come from the germline V gene (reference sequence). The CDR3 is 13 amino acids. The CDR3 here is CASSFLATDTQYF. The DNA for the CDR3 is TGTGCCAGCAGTTTTCTCGCCACAGATACGCAGTATTTT.

The rearrangement links TRBV10-3 to TRBJ2-1, with 8 bases lining up with TRBD2. After removal of 2 bases from V and 10 bases from J, the junction contained 10 bases not matched to a gene. The CDR3 is 15 amino acids. Germline lookup yields CDR1 ENHRY and CDR2 SYGVKD. The CDR3: CAISEGVAGLWEQFF. CDR3 in DNA: TGTGCCATCAGTGAGGGTGTAGCGGGGCTCTGGGAGCAGTTCTTC.

V and J are TRBV5-1 and TRBJ2-6; no clear D gene. Trimming cost V 1 base and J 2 bases, with 7 bases left between them. The CDR3 extends over 15 amino acids. Per the germline V gene, CDR1 is SGHRS and CDR2 is YFSETQ. CDR3 protein: CASSLSRAGANVLTF. The CDR3 DNA reads TGCGCCAGCAGCTTGTCCCGGGCTGGGGCCAACGTCCTGACTTTC.

This clone was recorded once. The chain employs TRBV12-3 or TRBV12-4 and TRBJ1-2; no firm D call. V shed 7 bases and J shed 3 bases, with 6 bases lying between them. The CDR3 totals 11 residues. CDR3: CASMGYYGYTF. DNA for the CDR3: TGTGCCAGCATGGGGTACTATGGCTACACCTTC.

The chain links TRBV3-1 (or the pseudogene TRBV3-2) to TRBJ1-2; TRBD1 might be the D (6 bases). The CDR3 runs 13 residues. V lost 7 bases and J 8 bases, leaving 17 bases between the germline ends. CDR1 and CDR2 (germline): LGHDT, YNNKEL (reference sequence). The CDR3 is CASTPTGKRGYTF. For the CDR3, the DNA is TGTGCCAGCACCCCTACAGGGAAGAGGGGCTACACCTTC.

The V call is TRBV7-2, the J call TRBJ1-1; a possible D gene is TRBD1 (6 bases). Trimming shortened V by 6 bases and J by 1 base, and 12 bases separated the two germline ends. This CDR3 contains 14 residues. The germline CDR1 and CDR2 sequences are SGHTA and FQGNSA. In DNA form, the CDR3 reads TGTGCCAGCAGTCTATGGGGGCCGAACACTGAAGCTTTCTTT. As protein: CASSLWGPNTEAFF.

As concerns this clone: In the same sample, other DNA sequences code for this CDR3. The gene calls are TRBV19 and TRBJ2-3, with D perhaps TRBD1 (5 bases). Germline-derived CDR1 and CDR2 are LNHDA and SQIVND (reference sequence). Trimming took 6 bases from V and 2 from J, leaving 9 bases between them. The CDR3 spans 13 residues. The CDR3 DNA reads TGTGCCAGTAGAGGGGCTGCCACAGATACGCAGTATTTT. The encoded protein is CASRGAATDTQYF.

V usage is TRBV6-5 and J usage is TRBJ1-1; D gene uncertain. The CDR3 is 12 residues long. Germline loops: CDR1 MNHEY, CDR2 SVGAGI. Trimming left V 4 bases short and J 8 bases short, with 11 bases between. CDR3 sequence: CASSFGETEAFF. The CDR3 DNA sequence: TGTGCCAGCAGTTTTGGGGAGACCGAAGCTTTCTTT.

The rearrangement joins TRBV3-1 (or the pseudogene TRBV3-2) to TRBJ2-6; 8 bases align to TRBD2. After removal of 0 bases from V and 0 bases from J, the junction contained 10 bases not matched to a gene. The CDR3 consists of 20 residues. The germline CDR1 and CDR2 sequences are LGHDT and YNNKEL (reference sequence). CDR3 in DNA: TGTGCCAGCAGCCAAGAGCCCAGACTAGCGCCACTCTCTGGGGCCAACGTCCTGACTTTC. This sequence encodes CASSQEPRLAPLSGANVLTF.

The V gene is TRBV11-2, the J gene TRBJ2-2, with unresolved D. Deletions cut 5 bases from V and 3 bases from J, with 7 bases between. The CDR3 runs to 13 residues. Germline V gene sequence: CDR1 SGHAT, CDR2 FQNNGV. The CDR3 sequence is CASSEQHTGELFF. The CDR3 DNA sequence: TGTGCCAGCAGCGAACAACACACCGGGGAGCTGTTTTTT. Supplemented by reference TRBV11-2 and TRBJ2-2, the full variable domain reads EAGVAQSPRYKIIEKRQSVAFWCNPISGHATLYWYQQILGQGPKLLIQFQNNGVVDDSQLPKDRFSAERLKGVDSTLKIQPAKLEDSAVYLCASSEQHTGELFFGEGSRLTVL.

This clone was observed a handful of times. The chain has TRBV12-3 or TRBV12-4 and TRBJ1-1; 7 nucleotides agree with TRBD1. Germline trimming cut 7 bases from V and 6 bases from J; bases unmatched to any gene: 5. CDR3 length equals 12 residues. The CDR3 is CASTSTGAEAFF. In nucleotides, the CDR3 is TGTGCCAGCACAAGTACAGGGGCTGAAGCTTTCTTT.

This chain connects TRBV6-5 to TRBJ2-1; D is unclear. V lost 0 bases and J 0 bases, leaving 9 bases between the germline ends. This CDR3 has 16 amino acids. Per the germline V gene, CDR1 is MNHEY and CDR2 is SVGAGI. CDR3 loop: CASSYSSGSSYNEQFF. DNA for the CDR3: TGTGCCAGCAGTTACTCATCAGGTTCCTCCTACAATGAGCAGTTCTTC.

V usage is TRBV28 and J usage is TRBJ1-3, with TRBD1 matching over 7 bases. Germline CDR1 and CDR2: MDHEN and SYDVKM. CDR3 length: 15 residues. The J segment lost 4 bases and the V segment lost 6 bases, leaving 9 bases of the junction unmatched. CDR3 amino acids: CASRNLGGEGNTIYF. DNA of the CDR3: TGTGCCAGCAGGAACCTAGGGGGCGAGGGAAACACCATATATTTT.

This chain joins TRBV27 and TRBJ1-6; no definite D call. The CDR3 has 13 residues. Per germline, CDR1 MNHEY and CDR2 SMNVEV (reference sequence). The V end lost 8 bases, the J end lost 4 bases, and 9 bases lay between the germline ends. CDR3 nucleotide sequence: TGTGCCAGCCGGTTGCGGTATAATTCACCCCTCCACTTT. Encoded protein: CASRLRYNSPLHF.

This clone was seen more than once but under ten times. CDR3 sequence (DNA): TGTGCCAGCAGCTCCCAGGGAGGCGTTTTGCCCCAGCATTTT. As protein: CASSSQGGVLPQHF. The chain employs TRBV7-2 and TRBJ1-5; weak D call: TRBD1 (5 bases). Between the trimmed V and J ends, which lost 4 bases and 9 bases, there was a span of 16 bases. CDR3 length equals 14 residues. CDR1 and CDR2 from the germline V gene are SGHTA and FQGNSA. Full variable domain (missing parts from reference TRBV7-2 and TRBJ1-5): GAGVSQSPSNKVTEKGKDVELRCDPISGHTALYWYRQSLGQGLEFLIYFQGNSAPDKSGLPSDRFSAERTGGSVSTLTIQRTQQEDSAVYLCASSSQGGVLPQHFGDGTRLSIL.

The chain is built from TRBV5-4 and TRBJ1-1; tentatively, D is TRBD1 (5 bases). Germline lookup yields CDR1 SGHNT and CDR2 YYREEE (reference sequence). Trimming pared 0 bases from V and 5 bases from J, leaving 14 bases between. The CDR3 has 15 amino acids. The CDR3, as DNA: TGTGCCAGCAGCTTGGTAGGGGCCAGGATAACTGAAGCTTTCTTT. Its translation: CASSLVGARITEAFF.

The chain joins TRBV7-8 to TRBJ1-3, with D possibly being TRBD1 (6 bases). CDR1 and CDR2 (germline): SGHVS, FQNEAQ. V was shortened by 3 bases and J by 0 bases, with 12 bases between the two germline ends. This CDR3 spans 16 amino acids. This CDR3 reads CASSFRQVLSGNTIYF. The DNA for the CDR3 is TGTGCCAGCAGCTTCCGACAGGTTCTCTCTGGAAACACCATATATTTT.

In this sample, this clone turned up a few times. V usage is TRBV9 and J usage is TRBJ2-7; 7 bases line up with TRBD1. This CDR3 contains 13 residues. Per germline, CDR1 SGDLS and CDR2 YYNGEE. After removal of 2 bases from V and 5 bases from J, the junction contained 4 bases not matched to a gene. The CDR3 region is CASSVLTGDEQYF. The CDR3 DNA sequence: TGTGCCAGCAGCGTTCTTACAGGGGACGAGCAGTACTTC.

The rearrangement joins TRBV5-6 to TRBJ2-7; D is ambiguous. This CDR3 is 16 amino acids long. The V and J ends lost 3 bases and 2 bases respectively, with 18 bases between them. Germline-derived CDR1 and CDR2 are SGHDT and YYEEEE. In DNA form, the CDR3 reads TGTGCCAGCAGCTCCGAGAAGAACCCCCCTACCTACGAGCAGTACTTC. Protein sequence: CASSSEKNPPTYEQYF.

V usage is TRBV19 and J usage is TRBJ1-1; perhaps TRBD1 as D (5 bases). The germline V and J ends were trimmed by 0 bases and 5 bases, with 19 bases remaining between them. The length of the CDR3 is 17 residues. The germline gives CDR1 LNHDA, CDR2 SQIVND (reference sequence). This chain's CDR3 is CASSIESVGGIGTEAFF. The CDR3 DNA reads TGTGCCAGTAGTATAGAAAGTGTTGGGGGAATAGGGACTGAAGCTTTCTTT.

CDR3 region: CASGKGGFTDTQYF. Here the CDR3 DNA reads TGTGCCAGCGGGAAAGGCGGGTTCACAGATACGCAGTATTTT. The V and J genes are TRBV11-2 and TRBJ2-3; D possibly corresponds to TRBD2 (5 bases). The V gene's germline CDR1 is SGHAT and CDR2 FQNNGV. The CDR3 sequence is 14 residues long. V lost 8 bases to trimming and J lost 2 bases, with 14 bases between them.

The rearrangement joins TRBV12-3 or TRBV12-4 to TRBJ2-3; D gene ambiguous. The CDR3 is 11 amino acids. Trimming cost V 3 bases and J 7 bases, with 5 bases left between them. The CDR3 region is CASSFEHTQYF. CDR3 nucleotides: TGTGCCAGCAGTTTTGAACATACGCAGTATTTT.